This T cell receptor (beta chain) was recorded in a study of blood T cell repertoires in COVID-19. Looking at the study overall: Collection of acute and convalescent COVID-19 samples took place in the United States, Italy and Spain.

Clones were sequenced by immunoSEQ multiplex PCR, and TCRdb holds only the in-frame ones, with some missing. The table includes about 310,000 clones, 90% detected once. The V gene lost 0 bases and the J gene lost 7 bases, with 13 bases spanning the gap. Per the germline V gene, CDR1 is ENHRY and CDR2 is SYGVKD. CDR3 length equals 16 residues. This clonotype originated in a middle-aged woman with COVID-19, enrolled during active disease. Sample: peripheral blood. The rearrangement links TRBV10-3 to TRBJ1-6; TRBD1 might be the D (5 bases). The DNA for the CDR3 is TGTGCCATCAGTGAGTCGACTAGGGGCGGGAATTCACCCCTCCACTTT. The encoded protein is CAISESTRGGNSPLHF.